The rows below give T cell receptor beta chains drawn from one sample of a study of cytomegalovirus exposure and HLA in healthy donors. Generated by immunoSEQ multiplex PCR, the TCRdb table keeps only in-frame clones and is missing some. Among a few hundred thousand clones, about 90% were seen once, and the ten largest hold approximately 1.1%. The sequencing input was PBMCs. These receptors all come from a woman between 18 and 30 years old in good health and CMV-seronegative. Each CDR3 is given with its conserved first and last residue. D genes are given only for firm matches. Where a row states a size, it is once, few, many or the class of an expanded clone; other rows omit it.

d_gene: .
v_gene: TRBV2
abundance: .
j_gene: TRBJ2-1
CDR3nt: TGTGCCAGCGCAAACCCCGGGTGGGGGGTGCCTGGGAATGAGCAGTTCTTC
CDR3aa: CASANPGWGVPGNEQFF

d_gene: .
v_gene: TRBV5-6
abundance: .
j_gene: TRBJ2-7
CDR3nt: TGTGCCAGCAGCTTCCTTATCCGGGAGAGGAACTACGAGCAGTACTTC
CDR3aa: CASSFLIRERNYEQYF

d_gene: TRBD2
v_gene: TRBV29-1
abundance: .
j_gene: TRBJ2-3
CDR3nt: TGCAGCGTTGCGGCGGGAGCGGCAGATACGCAGTATTTT
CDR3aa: CSVAAGAADTQYF

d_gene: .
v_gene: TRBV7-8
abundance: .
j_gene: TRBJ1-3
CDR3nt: TGTGCCAGCAGCCCCCGAACCAGCTCTGGAAACACCATATATTTT
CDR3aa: CASSPRTSSGNTIYF

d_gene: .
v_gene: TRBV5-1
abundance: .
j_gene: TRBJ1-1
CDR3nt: TGCGCCAGCAGCTTGGGTGCAGGGGTCTTGAACACTGAAGCTTTCTTT
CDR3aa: CASSLGAGVLNTEAFF

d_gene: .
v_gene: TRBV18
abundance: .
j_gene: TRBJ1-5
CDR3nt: TGTGCCAGCTCACCACCATCAGTTAGCAATCAGCCCCAGCATTTT
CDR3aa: CASSPPSVSNQPQHF

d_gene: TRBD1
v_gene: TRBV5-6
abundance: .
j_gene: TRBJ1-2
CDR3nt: TGTGCCAGCAGCTTGTTGGGACAGGCCCAAGGGGGCTACACCTTC
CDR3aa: CASSLLGQAQGGYTF

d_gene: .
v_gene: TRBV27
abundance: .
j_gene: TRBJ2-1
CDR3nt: TGTGCCAGCAGTTTATCTGTGGGCGAGACCCCCACTTACAATGAGCAGTTCTTC
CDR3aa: CASSLSVGETPTYNEQFF

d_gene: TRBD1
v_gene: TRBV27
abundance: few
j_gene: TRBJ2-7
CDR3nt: TGTGCCAGCAGTTTGGGGACAGTTCCCCTCGAGCAGTACTTC
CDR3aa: CASSLGTVPLEQYF

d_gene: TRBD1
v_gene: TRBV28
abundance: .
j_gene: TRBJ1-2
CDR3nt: TGTGCCAGCAGTGCAGGGGGACAGCCGAACTATGGCTACACCTTC
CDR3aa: CASSAGGQPNYGYTF